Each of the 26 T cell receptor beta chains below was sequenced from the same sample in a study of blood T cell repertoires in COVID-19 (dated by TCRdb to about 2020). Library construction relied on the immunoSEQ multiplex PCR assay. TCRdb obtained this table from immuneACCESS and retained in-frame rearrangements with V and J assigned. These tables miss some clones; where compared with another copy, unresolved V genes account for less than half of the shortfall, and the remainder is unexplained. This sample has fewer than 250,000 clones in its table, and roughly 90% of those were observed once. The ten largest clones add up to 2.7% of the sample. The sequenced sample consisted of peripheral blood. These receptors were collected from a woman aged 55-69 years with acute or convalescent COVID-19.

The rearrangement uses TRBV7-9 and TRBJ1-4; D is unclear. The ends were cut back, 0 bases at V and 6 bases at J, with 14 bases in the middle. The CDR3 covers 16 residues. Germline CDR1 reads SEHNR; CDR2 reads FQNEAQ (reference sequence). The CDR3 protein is CASSLAGGWEHEKLFF. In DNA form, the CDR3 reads TGTGCCAGCAGCTTAGCCGGAGGGTGGGAACATGAAAAACTGTTTTTT.

This CDR3 reads CASSPNPTGGYGYTF. Written as DNA, the CDR3 is TGCGCCAGCAGCCCTAACCCGACAGGGGGATATGGCTACACCTTC. V gene TRBV5-1 combines with J gene TRBJ1-2; the match to TRBD1 covers 9 bases. CDR3 size: 15 residues. Germline CDR1 SGHRS, CDR2 YFSETQ. V lost 4 bases to trimming and J lost 5 bases; unmatched junction nucleotides: 9.

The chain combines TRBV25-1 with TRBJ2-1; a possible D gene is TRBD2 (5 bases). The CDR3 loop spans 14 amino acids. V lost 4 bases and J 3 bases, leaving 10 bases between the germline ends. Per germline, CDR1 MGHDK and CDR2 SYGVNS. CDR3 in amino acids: CASSADFFYNEQFF. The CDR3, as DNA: TGTGCCAGCAGTGCGGACTTCTTCTACAATGAGCAGTTCTTC. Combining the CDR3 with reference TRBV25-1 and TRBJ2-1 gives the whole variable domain EADIYQTPRYLVIGTGKKITLECSQTMGHDKMYWYQQDPGMELHLIHYSYGVNSTEKGDLSSESTVSRIRTEHFPLTLESARPSHTSQYLCASSADFFYNEQFFGPGTRLTVL.

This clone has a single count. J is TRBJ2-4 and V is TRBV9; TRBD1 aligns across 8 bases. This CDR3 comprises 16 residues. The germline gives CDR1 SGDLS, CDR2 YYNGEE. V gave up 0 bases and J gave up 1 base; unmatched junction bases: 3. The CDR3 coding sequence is TGTGCCAGCAGCGTAGAGCAGGGGGCGGCCAAAAACATTCAGTACTTC. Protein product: CASSVEQGAAKNIQYF.

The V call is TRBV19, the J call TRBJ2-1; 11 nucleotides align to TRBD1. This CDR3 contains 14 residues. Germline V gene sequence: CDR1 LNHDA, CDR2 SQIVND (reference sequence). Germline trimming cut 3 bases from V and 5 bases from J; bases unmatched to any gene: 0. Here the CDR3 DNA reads TGTGCCAGTAGTATGGGACAGGGGGACAATGAGCAGTTCTTC. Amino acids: CASSMGQGDNEQFF.

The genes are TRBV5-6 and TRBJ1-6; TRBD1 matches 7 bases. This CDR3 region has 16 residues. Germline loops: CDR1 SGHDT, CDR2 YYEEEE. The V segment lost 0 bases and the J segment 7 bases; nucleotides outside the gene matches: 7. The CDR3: CASSLDMGQLNSPLHF. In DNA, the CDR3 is TGTGCCAGCAGCTTGGATATGGGACAGTTAAATTCACCCCTCCACTTT.

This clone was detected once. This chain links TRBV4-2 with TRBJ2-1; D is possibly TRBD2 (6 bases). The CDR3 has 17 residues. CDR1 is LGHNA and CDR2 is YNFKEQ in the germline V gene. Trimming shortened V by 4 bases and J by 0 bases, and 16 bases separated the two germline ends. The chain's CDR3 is CASSPIGAGISYNEQFF. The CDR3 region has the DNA TGTGCCAGCAGCCCCATAGGGGCGGGGATCTCCTACAATGAGCAGTTCTTC.

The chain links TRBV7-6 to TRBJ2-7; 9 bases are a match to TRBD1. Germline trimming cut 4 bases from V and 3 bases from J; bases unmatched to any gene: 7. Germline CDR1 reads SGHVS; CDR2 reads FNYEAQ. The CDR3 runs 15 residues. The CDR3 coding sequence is TGTGCCAGCAGCTCAGGACAGGGGCCCCACTACGAGCAGTACTTC. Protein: CASSSGQGPHYEQYF.

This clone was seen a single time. The CDR3 protein is CAWSFGTSNEKLFF. In DNA, the CDR3 is TGTGCCTGGAGTTTTGGGACAAGTAATGAAAAACTGTTTTTT. The chain combines TRBV30 with TRBJ1-4, with TRBD1 as a possible D gene (6 bases). With 2 bases removed from V and 4 bases from J, the gap between germline ends came to 11 bases. This CDR3 comprises 14 residues. Germline loops: CDR1 GTSNPN, CDR2 SVGIG (reference sequence).

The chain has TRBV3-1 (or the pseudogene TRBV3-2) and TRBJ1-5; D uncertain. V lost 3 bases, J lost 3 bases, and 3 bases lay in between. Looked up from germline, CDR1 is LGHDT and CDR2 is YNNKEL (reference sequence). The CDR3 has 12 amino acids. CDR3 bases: TGTGCCAGCAGCCACGTCAATCAGCCCCAGCATTTT. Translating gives CASSHVNQPQHF.

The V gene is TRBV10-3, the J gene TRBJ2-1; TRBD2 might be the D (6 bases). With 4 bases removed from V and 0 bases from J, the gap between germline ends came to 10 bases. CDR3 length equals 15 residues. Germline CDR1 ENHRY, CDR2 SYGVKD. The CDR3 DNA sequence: TGTGCCATCAGTGCACACGGGAGCTCCTACAATGAGCAGTTCTTC. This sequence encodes CAISAHGSSYNEQFF.

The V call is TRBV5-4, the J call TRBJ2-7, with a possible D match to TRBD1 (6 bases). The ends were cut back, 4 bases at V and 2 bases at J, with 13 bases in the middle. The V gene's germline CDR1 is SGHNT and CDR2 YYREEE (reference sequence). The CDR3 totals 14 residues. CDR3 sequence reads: CASSPGHGTYEQYF. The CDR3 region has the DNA TGTGCCAGCAGCCCGGGACACGGAACCTACGAGCAGTACTTC.

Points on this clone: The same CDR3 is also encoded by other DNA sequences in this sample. The CDR3 here is CASSLGDRDSGNTIYF. CDR3 DNA sequence: TGCGCCAGCAGCTTGGGGGACAGGGATTCTGGAAACACCATATATTTT. The rearrangement links TRBV5-1 to TRBJ1-3; 9 nucleotides align to TRBD1. From germline, CDR1 is SGHRS and CDR2 YFSETQ. The CDR3 extends over 16 amino acids. V trimming: 0 bases; J trimming: 1 base; junction bases outside the gene matches: 2. Variable domain in full (rest from reference TRBV5-1 and TRBJ1-3): KAGVTQTPRYLIKTRGQQVTLSCSPISGHRSVSWYQQTPGQGLQFLFEYFSETQRNKGNFPGRFSGRQFSNSRSEMNVSTLELGDSALYLCASSLGDRDSGNTIYFGEGSWLTVV.

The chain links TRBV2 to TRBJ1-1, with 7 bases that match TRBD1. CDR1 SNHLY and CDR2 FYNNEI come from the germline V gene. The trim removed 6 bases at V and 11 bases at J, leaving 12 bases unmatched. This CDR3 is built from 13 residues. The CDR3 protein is CASSLDRDYRAFF. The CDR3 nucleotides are TGTGCCAGCAGCCTTGACAGGGATTACAGGGCTTTCTTT.

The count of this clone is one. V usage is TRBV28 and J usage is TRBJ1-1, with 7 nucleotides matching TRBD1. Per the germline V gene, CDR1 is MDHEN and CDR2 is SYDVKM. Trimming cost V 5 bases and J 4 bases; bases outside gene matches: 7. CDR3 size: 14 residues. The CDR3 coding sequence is TGTGCCAGCAGTCACCGACAGGGAGCCACTGAAGCTTTCTTT. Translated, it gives CASSHRQGATEAFF.

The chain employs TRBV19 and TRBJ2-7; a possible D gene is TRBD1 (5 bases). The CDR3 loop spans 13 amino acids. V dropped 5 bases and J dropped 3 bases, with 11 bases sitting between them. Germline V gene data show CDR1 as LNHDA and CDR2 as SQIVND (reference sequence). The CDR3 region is CASSARESYEQYF. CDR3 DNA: TGTGCCAGTAGTGCCAGGGAAAGCTACGAGCAGTACTTC.

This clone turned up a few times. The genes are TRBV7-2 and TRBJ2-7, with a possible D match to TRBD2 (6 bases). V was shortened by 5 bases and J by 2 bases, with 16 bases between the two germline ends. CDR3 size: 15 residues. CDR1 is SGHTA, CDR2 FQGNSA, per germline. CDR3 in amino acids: CASSPAAGPAYEQYF. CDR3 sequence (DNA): TGTGCCAGCAGCCCAGCGGCGGGGCCAGCCTACGAGCAGTACTTC.

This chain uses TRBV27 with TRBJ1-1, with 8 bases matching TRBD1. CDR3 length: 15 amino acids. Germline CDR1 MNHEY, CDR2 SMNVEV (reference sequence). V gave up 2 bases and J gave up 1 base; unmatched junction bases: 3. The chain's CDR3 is CASSLIGTGNTEAFF. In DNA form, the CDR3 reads TGTGCCAGCAGTTTAATCGGGACAGGGAACACTGAAGCTTTCTTT.

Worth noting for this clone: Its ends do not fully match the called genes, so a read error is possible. The DNA for the CDR3 is TGTGCCAGCGGTGAGAGCCGGTCCAAAAACATTCAGTACTTC. Translation gives CASGESRSKNIQYF. The chain employs TRBV2 and TRBJ2-4; D ambiguous. The CDR3 length is 14 residues. The germline V gene encodes CDR1 SNHLY and CDR2 FYNNEI.

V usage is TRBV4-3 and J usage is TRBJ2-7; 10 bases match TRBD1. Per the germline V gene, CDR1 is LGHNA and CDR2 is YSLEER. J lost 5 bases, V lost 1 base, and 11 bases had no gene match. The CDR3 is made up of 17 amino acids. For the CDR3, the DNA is TGCGCCAGCAGCCAAGGCCCTTCGACAGGGGGCATCGACGAGCAGTACTTC. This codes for CASSQGPSTGGIDEQYF.

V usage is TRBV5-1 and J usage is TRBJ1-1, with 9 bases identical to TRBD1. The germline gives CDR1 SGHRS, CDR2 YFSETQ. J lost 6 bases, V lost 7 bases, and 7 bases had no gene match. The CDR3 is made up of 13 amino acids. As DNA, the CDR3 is TGCGCCAGCGGCAGGGACAGGGCGTCTGAAGCTTTCTTT. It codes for CASGRDRASEAFF.

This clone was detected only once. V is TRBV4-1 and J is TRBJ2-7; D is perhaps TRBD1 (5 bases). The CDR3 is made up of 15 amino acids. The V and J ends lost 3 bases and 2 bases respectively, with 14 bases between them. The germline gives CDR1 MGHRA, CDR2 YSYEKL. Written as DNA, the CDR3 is TGCGCCAGCAGCCAGGGGCTTTTTCTTGCCTACGAGCAGTACTTC. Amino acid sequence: CASSQGLFLAYEQYF.

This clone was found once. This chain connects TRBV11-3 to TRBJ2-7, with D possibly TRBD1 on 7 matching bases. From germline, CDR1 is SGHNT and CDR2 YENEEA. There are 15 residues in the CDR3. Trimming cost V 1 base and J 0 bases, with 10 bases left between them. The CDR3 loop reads CASSLGGTASYEQYF. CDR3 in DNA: TGTGCCAGCAGCTTAGGCGGGACAGCCTCCTACGAGCAGTACTTC.

CDR3 sequence (DNA): TGTGCCAGCAGCGACCTAACGGGACACTCTGGGGCCAACGTCCTGACTTTC. Translation gives CASSDLTGHSGANVLTF. The J gene is TRBJ2-6, the V gene TRBV9, with D possibly matching TRBD1 (6 bases). CDR1 and CDR2 (germline): SGDLS, YYNGEE. Trimming cost V 3 bases and J 0 bases, with 13 bases left between them. The CDR3 has 17 amino acids.

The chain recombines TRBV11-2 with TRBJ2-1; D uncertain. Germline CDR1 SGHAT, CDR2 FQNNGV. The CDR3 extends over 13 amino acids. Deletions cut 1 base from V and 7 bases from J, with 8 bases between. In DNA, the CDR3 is TGTGCCAGCAGCTTAGGAGTGATTAATGAGCAGTTCTTC. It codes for CASSLGVINEQFF.

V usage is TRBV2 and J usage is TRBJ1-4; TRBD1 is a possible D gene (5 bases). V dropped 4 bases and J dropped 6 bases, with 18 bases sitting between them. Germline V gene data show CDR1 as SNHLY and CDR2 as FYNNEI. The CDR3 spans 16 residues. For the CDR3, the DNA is TGTGCCAGCAGTGTGGGTCAGGGTATCGGTCATGAAAAACTGTTTTTT. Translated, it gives CASSVGQGIGHEKLFF. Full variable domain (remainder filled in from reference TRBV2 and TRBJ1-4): EPEVTQTPSHQVTQMGQEVILRCVPISNHLYFYWYRQILGQKVEFLVSFYNNEISEKSEIFDDQFSVERPDGSNFTLKIRSTKLEDSAMYFCASSVGQGIGHEKLFFGSGTQLSVL.